This T cell receptor (beta chain) was identified in a study of cytotoxic CD8 clonotypes in ibrutinib-treated CLL. Whole-study context: Patients attained 25 or so partial and 2 complete responses; at median around 67 months, around 15 remained remitted while around twelve progressed.

Germline-derived CDR1 and CDR2 are LNHDA and SQIVND (reference sequence). The CDR3 runs to 15 residues. V lost 9 bases and J lost 7, with 22 bases in between. The intended depth for sequencing was 1 in 200,000 to 1 in 1 million T cells. The protocol was immunoSEQ multiplex PCR, while the TCRdb copy is restricted to in-frame clones and leaves out a portion. The data contain approximately 300,000 clones, around four fifths of them singletons. The chain recombines TRBV19 with TRBJ1-5; D is ambiguous. This TCR was recovered from a human donor with chronic lymphocytic leukemia. Here the sequenced sample was PBMCs, taken before ibrutinib treatment. The CDR3 loop reads CASSEVVMVQQPQHF. The CDR3 DNA reads TGTGCCAGCTCCGAGGTGGTTATGGTACAACAGCCCCAGCATTTT.